Below, 20 T cell receptor beta chains from the same sample are listed, as sequenced in a study of T cell clonotyping in hematopoietic cell transplantation. Only in-frame clones appear in the TCRdb table, and some are missing; sequencing was by immunoSEQ multiplex PCR. The table has 65,000 to 80,000 clones, about 96% seen once; the top ten hold approximately 1.8%. Time point: recipient sample about 28 days before transplant, after cytoreduction. The sequencing used peripheral blood mononuclear cells, collected before stem cell transplant. The source of these receptors is a woman aged 45-65 years with acute myeloid leukemia. Some clones in this sample may be carry-over from other donors' samples.

The chain combines TRBV2 with TRBJ1-1; no definite D call. Germline lookup yields CDR1 SNHLY and CDR2 FYNNEI. The CDR3 totals 12 residues. Trimming shortened V by 5 bases and J by 1 base, and 5 bases separated the two germline ends. This chain's CDR3 is CASSRENTEAFF. The CDR3 DNA reads as TGTGCCAGCAGTAGAGAGAACACTGAAGCTTTCTTT. Variable domain in full (rest from reference TRBV2 and TRBJ1-1): EPEVTQTPSHQVTQMGQEVILRCVPISNHLYFYWYRQILGQKVEFLVSFYNNEISEKSEIFDDQFSVERPDGSNFTLKIRSTKLEDSAMYFCASSRENTEAFFGQGTRLTVV.

The chain joins TRBV5-4 to TRBJ1-6, with TRBD1 matching over 8 bases. Looked up from germline, CDR1 is SGHNT and CDR2 is YYREEE (reference sequence). There are 14 residues in the CDR3. Trimming at V came to 0 bases and at J to 9 bases, leaving 2 bases not matched to a gene. CDR3 coding DNA: TGTGCCAGCAGCTTGGGTGACAGGGGTTCACCCCTCCACTTT. Residues: CASSLGDRGSPLHF.

The chain recombines TRBV5-5 with TRBJ2-3; 9 bases are a match to TRBD1. There are 16 residues in the CDR3. Germline trimming cut 4 bases from V and 0 bases from J; bases unmatched to any gene: 6. Germline-derived CDR1 and CDR2 are SGHKS and YYEKEE (reference sequence). The CDR3 protein is CASSRTGDSSTDTQYF. The CDR3 coding sequence is TGTGCCAGCAGCCGGACAGGGGATTCTAGCACAGATACGCAGTATTTT.

CDR3 nucleotide sequence: TGTGCCAGCACCCAGGAGCAGCGGTATAGCAATCAGCCCCAGCATTTT. Translated: CASTQEQRYSNQPQHF. This chain uses TRBV2 with TRBJ1-5, with D unresolved. This CDR3 has 16 residues. The germline CDR1 and CDR2 sequences are SNHLY and FYNNEI. V shed 7 bases and J shed 0 bases, with 16 bases lying between them. Using reference TRBV2 and TRBJ1-5 for the parts outside the CDR3, the full variable domain is EPEVTQTPSHQVTQMGQEVILRCVPISNHLYFYWYRQILGQKVEFLVSFYNNEISEKSEIFDDQFSVERPDGSNFTLKIRSTKLEDSAMYFCASTQEQRYSNQPQHFGDGTRLSIL.

V and J are TRBV6-1 and TRBJ1-1; tentative D call: TRBD1 (5 bases). The CDR3 has 15 residues. Germline lookup yields CDR1 MNHNS and CDR2 SASEGT. With 2 bases removed from V and 6 bases from J, the gap between germline ends came to 16 bases. The CDR3 DNA is TGTGCCAGCAGTGAACTCAGGGTTTGGGATTCTGAAGCTTTCTTT. It yields the protein CASSELRVWDSEAFF.

This clone appeared once. The chain carries TRBV28 and TRBJ2-4; 11 nucleotides align to TRBD1. This CDR3 is 14 amino acids long. Germline V CDR1 and CDR2: MDHEN, SYDVKM. J was trimmed by 8 bases and V by 6 bases; bases with no gene match: 6. The CDR3 sequence is CASRGTGGLYIQYF. In nucleotides, the CDR3 is TGTGCCAGCAGGGGGACAGGGGGTCTGTACATTCAGTACTTC.

The rearrangement uses TRBV28 and TRBJ2-5; 12 bases are shared with TRBD2. The CDR3 is 20 amino acids. V was pared by 7 bases and J by 2 bases, with 20 bases of the junction left unmatched. Germline V gene lookup returns CDR1 MDHEN and CDR2 SYDVKM. CDR3 protein: CASKNPRTSGAPTGQETQYF. For the CDR3, the DNA is TGTGCCAGCAAGAACCCTCGGACTAGCGGGGCCCCGACGGGACAAGAGACCCAGTACTTC.

This chain uses TRBV7-2 with TRBJ1-5; tentatively, D is TRBD1 (6 bases). The V end lost 5 bases, the J end lost 4 bases, and 9 bases lay between the germline ends. The CDR3 is 13 residues long. Per the germline V gene, CDR1 is SGHTA and CDR2 is FQGNSA. The DNA of the CDR3 is TGTGCCAGCAGCGTACAGGGAAATCAGCCCCAGCATTTT. It encodes CASSVQGNQPQHF.

V gene TRBV10-3 combines with J gene TRBJ1-5, with D perhaps matching TRBD1 (5 bases). V was shortened by 0 bases and J by 4 bases, with 16 bases between the two germline ends. This CDR3 is built from 17 residues. Germline lookup yields CDR1 ENHRY and CDR2 SYGVKD. The CDR3 spells CAISESAAGTGNQPQHF. The CDR3 nucleotides read TGTGCCATCAGTGAGTCAGCTGCGGGGACGGGAAATCAGCCCCAGCATTTT.

This chain connects TRBV5-1 to TRBJ2-2; 9 bases are shared with TRBD1. V lost 3 bases and J lost 3; bases outside the gene matches: 3. Germline CDR1 reads SGHRS; CDR2 reads YFSETQ. The CDR3 has 15 amino acids. CDR3: CASSSDRGDTGELFF. The CDR3 DNA reads TGCGCCAGCAGCTCGGACAGGGGCGACACCGGGGAGCTGTTTTTT.

The genes are TRBV19 and TRBJ1-5; possible D gene TRBD1, 6 bases. The CDR3 contains 15 residues. The germline V gene has CDR1 LNHDA and CDR2 SQIVND (reference sequence). The germline V and J ends were trimmed by 5 bases and 3 bases, with 14 bases remaining between them. The CDR3 loop reads CASSSVGGLNQPQHF. The CDR3 DNA follows: TGTGCCAGTAGTTCTGTCGGGGGCCTCAATCAGCCCCAGCATTTT.

Of note for this clone: Other DNA sequences from this sample encode an identical CDR3 as well. The chain joins TRBV28 to TRBJ1-5; D is ambiguous. Germline V CDR1 and CDR2: MDHEN, SYDVKM. This CDR3 has 11 amino acids. The germline V and J ends were trimmed by 5 bases and 4 bases, with 3 bases remaining between them. CDR3 in amino acids: CASSLNQPQHF. The CDR3 region has the DNA TGTGCCAGCAGTCTGAATCAGCCCCAGCATTTT.

CDR3 in amino acids: CASSSTPLLYGYTF. CDR3 DNA: TGTGCCAGCAGTTCGACTCCTCTTCTGTATGGCTACACCTTC. The rearrangement uses TRBV28 and TRBJ1-2; D unresolved. V lost 4 bases, J lost 5 bases, and 14 bases lay in between. CDR1 MDHEN and CDR2 SYDVKM come from the germline V gene. CDR3 length: 14 amino acids.

This chain links TRBV7-2 with TRBJ1-5, with 9 bases lining up with TRBD1. The CDR3 runs to 14 residues. Per germline, CDR1 SGHTA and CDR2 FQGNSA. The V segment lost 6 bases and the J segment 4 bases; nucleotides outside the gene matches: 4. CDR3: CASRRQGGNQPQHF. CDR3 bases: TGTGCCAGCAGAAGACAGGGGGGGAATCAGCCCCAGCATTTT.

V gene TRBV19 combines with J gene TRBJ1-2; a possible D gene is TRBD1 (6 bases). The CDR3 loop spans 14 amino acids. CDR1 and CDR2 (germline): LNHDA, SQIVND (reference sequence). Trimming took 9 bases from V and 0 from J, leaving 14 bases between them. CDR3 sequence: CASSGQATNYGYTF. CDR3 in DNA: TGTGCCAGCTCGGGACAAGCGACTAACTATGGCTACACCTTC.

Here the CDR3 reads CASSPRTGIDEQYF. In nucleotides, the CDR3 is TGTGCCAGCTCACCACGGACAGGGATCGACGAGCAGTACTTC. The rearrangement joins TRBV18 to TRBJ2-7; the match to TRBD1 covers 8 bases. After removal of 1 base from V and 5 bases from J, the junction contained 4 bases not matched to a gene. CDR1 KGHSH and CDR2 LQKENI come from the germline V gene. CDR3 length: 14 residues. The variable domain in full, completed from reference TRBV18 and TRBJ2-7, reads NAGVMQNPRHLVRRRGQEARLRCSPMKGHSHVYWYRQLPEEGLKFMVYLQKENIIDESGMPKERFSAEFPKEGPSILRIQQVVRGDSAAYFCASSPRTGIDEQYFGPGTRLTVT.

The sample holds one count of this clone. The chain carries TRBV6-5 and TRBJ1-6; D is uncertain. Trimming left V 4 bases short and J 6 bases short, with 10 bases between. CDR3 length equals 14 residues. Germline V gene sequence: CDR1 MNHEY, CDR2 SVGAGI. CDR3 DNA sequence: TGTGCCAGCAGTTTTCGGCGAGTTAATTCACCCCTCCACTTT. Protein product: CASSFRRVNSPLHF.

The chain employs TRBV19 and TRBJ1-2; D possibly corresponds to TRBD1 (6 bases). The V gene lost 9 bases and the J gene lost 4 bases, with 18 bases spanning the gap. The CDR3 extends over 14 amino acids. Germline CDR1 reads LNHDA; CDR2 reads SQIVND (reference sequence). CDR3 DNA sequence: TGTGCCAGCGCACGGGACACTGCGTCCTATGGCTACACCTTC. Translated, it gives CASARDTASYGYTF.

CDR3 amino acids: CASSFRRLMNTEAFF. CDR3 DNA: TGTGCCAGCAGTTTCCGGAGACTCATGAACACTGAAGCTTTCTTT. The chain links TRBV27 to TRBJ1-1; D is ambiguous. Germline CDR1 reads MNHEY; CDR2 reads SMNVEV (reference sequence). CDR3 length: 15 residues. V lost 3 bases and J 0 bases, leaving 11 bases between the germline ends.

The gene calls are TRBV30 and TRBJ1-4; unclear D gene. The germline gives CDR1 GTSNPN, CDR2 SVGIG (reference sequence). Trimming removed 3 bases from V and 3 bases from J, with 14 bases in between. There are 15 residues in the CDR3. The CDR3 bases are TGTGCCTGGAGAACCCGACGAGGCCCTAATGAAAAACTGTTTTTT. This translates into CAWRTRRGPNEKLFF.